This is a list of T cell receptor beta chains from one sample in a study of T cell changes during pregnancy in multiple sclerosis. Clones were read by immunoSEQ multiplex PCR, and TCRdb kept only the in-frame ones, dropping some. The sample lists around 59,000 clones, more than 85% seen once, with 0.85% to 1% in the top ten. Sequences were derived from peripheral blood, sampled in the first trimester of pregnancy. Source of these receptors: a female donor with multiple sclerosis, enrolled in a pregnancy study. Both conserved end residues are part of each CDR3. D genes are given only for firm matches. Where a row states a size, it is once, few, many or the class of an expanded clone; other rows omit it.

abundance: many; d_gene: NA; j_gene: TRBJ2-2; v_gene: TRBV19; CDR3nt: TGTGCCAGTAGTGGCAGGGCTGGCACCGGGGAGCTGTTTTTT; CDR3aa: CASSGRAGTGELFF
abundance: NA; d_gene: NA; j_gene: TRBJ1-5; v_gene: TRBV25-1; CDR3nt: TGTGCCAGCAGTGAATATCTCGGGGATGGACAGCCCCAGCATTTT; CDR3aa: CASSEYLGDGQPQHF
abundance: NA; d_gene: NA; j_gene: TRBJ1-2; v_gene: TRBV9; CDR3nt: TGTGCCAGCAGCGTCGGCCAGGGACTTTTCGGCTACACCTTC; CDR3aa: CASSVGQGLFGYTF
abundance: NA; d_gene: TRBD2; j_gene: TRBJ2-1; v_gene: TRBV4-1; CDR3nt: TGCGCCAGCAGCCAAGGCCCTAGCGGGACCTACAATGAGCAGTTCTTC; CDR3aa: CASSQGPSGTYNEQFF
abundance: NA; d_gene: TRBD1; j_gene: TRBJ1-4; v_gene: TRBV6-5; CDR3nt: TGTGCCAGCAGTTACTGGAAGACAGGGGGCTTTGAAAAACTGTTTTTT; CDR3aa: CASSYWKTGGFEKLFF
abundance: NA; d_gene: NA; j_gene: TRBJ2-2; v_gene: TRBV5-8; CDR3nt: TGTGCCAGCAGCTTGGAACGCAGGGCAGAGGAGCTGTTTTTT; CDR3aa: CASSLERRAEELFF
abundance: NA; d_gene: NA; j_gene: TRBJ2-7; v_gene: TRBV11-1; CDR3nt: TGTGCCAGCAGCTTTCGGGCAGGGAATTCCTACGAGCAGTACTTC; CDR3aa: CASSFRAGNSYEQYF
abundance: NA; d_gene: TRBD1; j_gene: TRBJ1-1; v_gene: TRBV2; CDR3nt: TGTGCCAGCAGTGGCTCAGGGGGCTCTATGAACACTGAAGCTTTCTTT; CDR3aa: CASSGSGGSMNTEAFF
abundance: NA; d_gene: TRBD2; j_gene: TRBJ2-7; v_gene: TRBV18; CDR3nt: TGTGCCAGCTCACCTGGGACTAGCCGTCTCTACGAGCAGTACTTC; CDR3aa: CASSPGTSRLYEQYF
abundance: NA; d_gene: TRBD1; j_gene: TRBJ2-4; v_gene: TRBV11-2; CDR3nt: TGTGCCAGCAGCTTAGCCCTGAAGGGGGCTATTCCCAAAAACATTCAGTACTTC; CDR3aa: CASSLALKGAIPKNIQYF
abundance: NA; d_gene: NA; j_gene: TRBJ2-7; v_gene: TRBV6-5; CDR3nt: TGTGCCAGCAGTCTAGTCTACTCCTACGAGCAGTACTTC; CDR3aa: CASSLVYSYEQYF
abundance: NA; d_gene: TRBD1; j_gene: TRBJ2-3; v_gene: TRBV7-6; CDR3nt: TGTGCCAGCAGCCGGGACAGGGGAACGCAGTATTTT; CDR3aa: CASSRDRGTQYF
abundance: NA; d_gene: TRBD1; j_gene: TRBJ1-2; v_gene: TRBV2; CDR3nt: TGTGCCAGACGAGGGACAGCTCTCGGCTACACCTTC; CDR3aa: CARRGTALGYTF
abundance: NA; d_gene: TRBD1; j_gene: TRBJ1-2; v_gene: TRBV5-1; CDR3nt: TGCGCCAGCAGCTTGGGACAGGGATGGGGGGGCTACACCTTC; CDR3aa: CASSLGQGWGGYTF
abundance: NA; d_gene: TRBD1; j_gene: TRBJ2-2; v_gene: TRBV5-1; CDR3nt: TGCGCCAGCAGCTTGAGCTCAGGGGGCGAGTCCGGGGAGCTGTTTTTT; CDR3aa: CASSLSSGGESGELFF
abundance: NA; d_gene: TRBD2; j_gene: TRBJ2-3; v_gene: TRBV4-1; CDR3nt: TGCGCCAGCAGCCAAGGGAGGACTAGCGGGGGACCCACAGATACGCAGTATTTT; CDR3aa: CASSQGRTSGGPTDTQYF
abundance: NA; d_gene: NA; j_gene: TRBJ1-4; v_gene: TRBV11-2; CDR3nt: TGTGCCAGCAGCGCAAGCGGACAGCTGGCTAATGAAAAACTGTTTTTT; CDR3aa: CASSASGQLANEKLFF
abundance: NA; d_gene: NA; j_gene: TRBJ2-1; v_gene: TRBV9; CDR3nt: TGTGCCAGCAGCGCCAGGGGCCCGGGTTCCGCCTACAATGAGCAGTTCTTC; CDR3aa: CASSARGPGSAYNEQFF
abundance: NA; d_gene: TRBD1; j_gene: TRBJ2-2; v_gene: TRBV4-3; CDR3nt: TGCGCCAGCAGCCAAGATAGGGGGCTGAGCACCGGGGAGCTGTTTTTT; CDR3aa: CASSQDRGLSTGELFF
abundance: NA; d_gene: TRBD2; j_gene: TRBJ2-3; v_gene: TRBV4-3; CDR3nt: TGCGCCAGCAGCCAAGCCATTAGCGGGGGGGCTAAAAGCACAGATACGCAGTATTTT; CDR3aa: CASSQAISGGAKSTDTQYF
abundance: NA; d_gene: NA; j_gene: TRBJ1-4; v_gene: TRBV5-4; CDR3nt: TGTGCCAGCAGCTCAGGGGATATTAATGAAAAACTGTTTTTT; CDR3aa: CASSSGDINEKLFF
abundance: NA; d_gene: TRBD2; j_gene: TRBJ2-7; v_gene: TRBV5-8; CDR3nt: TGTGCCAGCAGCTTGCCGGGACTAGCCTACGAGCAGTACTTC; CDR3aa: CASSLPGLAYEQYF
abundance: NA; d_gene: TRBD1; j_gene: TRBJ1-1; v_gene: TRBV27; CDR3nt: TGTGCCAGCAGTTTATTAACAGGGGGAATGACTGAAGCTTTCTTT; CDR3aa: CASSLLTGGMTEAFF
abundance: NA; d_gene: TRBD2; j_gene: TRBJ2-2; v_gene: TRBV15; CDR3nt: TGTGCCACCAGCAGGGCGGGGGGCTTCACCGGGGAGCTGTTTTTT; CDR3aa: CATSRAGGFTGELFF
abundance: once; d_gene: NA; j_gene: TRBJ2-4; v_gene: TRBV5-4; CDR3nt: TGTGCCAGCAGCTTGGGTCCGACAGGGGAGGGAAACATTCAGTACTTC; CDR3aa: CASSLGPTGEGNIQYF
abundance: NA; d_gene: NA; j_gene: TRBJ2-7; v_gene: TRBV2; CDR3nt: TGTGCCAGCAGTTATATGACTCGAATAGATGAGCAGTACTTC; CDR3aa: CASSYMTRIDEQYF
abundance: NA; d_gene: NA; j_gene: TRBJ1-1; v_gene: TRBV6-6; CDR3nt: TGTGCCAGCAGTTTAAACGGACAAGGCACTGAAGCTTTCTTT; CDR3aa: CASSLNGQGTEAFF
abundance: NA; d_gene: NA; j_gene: TRBJ2-7; v_gene: TRBV4-1; CDR3nt: TGCGCCAGCAGCCAAGGGCGGGGCGGGCCCTACGAGCAGTACTTC; CDR3aa: CASSQGRGGPYEQYF
abundance: NA; d_gene: NA; j_gene: TRBJ2-2; v_gene: TRBV11-3; CDR3nt: TGTGCCAGCAGCTCCAGTGTCACCGGGGAGCTGTTTTTT; CDR3aa: CASSSSVTGELFF
abundance: NA; d_gene: TRBD2; j_gene: TRBJ2-5; v_gene: TRBV7-9; CDR3nt: TGTGCCAGCACCCTCGGGGACTATCAGTACTTC; CDR3aa: CASTLGDYQYF
abundance: NA; d_gene: TRBD2; j_gene: TRBJ2-1; v_gene: TRBV29-1; CDR3nt: TGCAGCGTCGCTAGCGGGGGAACAAACAATGAGCAGTTCTTC; CDR3aa: CSVASGGTNNEQFF
abundance: NA; d_gene: TRBD1; j_gene: TRBJ1-6; v_gene: TRBV19; CDR3nt: TGTGCCAGTAGTATGGACAGGGTCGACAATTCACCCCTCCACTTT; CDR3aa: CASSMDRVDNSPLHF
abundance: NA; d_gene: NA; j_gene: TRBJ2-1; v_gene: TRBV10-2; CDR3nt: TGCGCCAGCAGTGAAGAGCCGCTGGGCAGAGAGCAGTTCTTC; CDR3aa: CASSEEPLGREQFF
abundance: NA; d_gene: NA; j_gene: TRBJ2-7; v_gene: TRBV19; CDR3nt: TGTGCCAGTAGTATGAGGGTCGGCGAGCAGTACTTC; CDR3aa: CASSMRVGEQYF
abundance: NA; d_gene: TRBD2; j_gene: TRBJ2-2; v_gene: TRBV19; CDR3nt: TGTGCCAGTGATTTAACTAGCGACGGCGGGGAGCTGTTTTTT; CDR3aa: CASDLTSDGGELFF
abundance: NA; d_gene: TRBD1; j_gene: TRBJ1-1; v_gene: TRBV9; CDR3nt: TGTGCCAGCAGCGTACGACAGGGATTGGACACTGAAGCTTTCTTT; CDR3aa: CASSVRQGLDTEAFF
abundance: NA; d_gene: NA; j_gene: TRBJ2-7; v_gene: TRBV4-2; CDR3nt: TGTGCCAGCAGCCAAGATTTAAGCGTCGCCTACGAGCAGTACTTC; CDR3aa: CASSQDLSVAYEQYF
abundance: few; d_gene: NA; j_gene: TRBJ1-6; v_gene: TRBV9; CDR3nt: TGTGCCAGCAGCGGGGGTTTGGGGGGAAATTCACCCCTCCACTTT; CDR3aa: CASSGGLGGNSPLHF
abundance: once; d_gene: TRBD2; j_gene: TRBJ2-3; v_gene: TRBV4-3; CDR3nt: TGCGCCAGCAGCCAGAGACTAGCGGGGGCGGGGGATACGCAGTATTTT; CDR3aa: CASSQRLAGAGDTQYF
abundance: NA; d_gene: NA; j_gene: TRBJ2-7; v_gene: TRBV5-5; CDR3nt: TGTGCCAGCAGCTTGAAAAGGGGATCCGAGCAGTACTTC; CDR3aa: CASSLKRGSEQYF
abundance: NA; d_gene: TRBD1; j_gene: TRBJ2-7; v_gene: TRBV5-4; CDR3nt: TGTGCCAGCAGCTTGGGACAGGGGGCCTACGAGCAGTACTTC; CDR3aa: CASSLGQGAYEQYF
abundance: NA; d_gene: TRBD2; j_gene: TRBJ2-3; v_gene: TRBV7-3; CDR3nt: TGTGCCAGCAGCCTTGGGACTAGCGGGGGGGCCGGGGATACGCAGTATTTT; CDR3aa: CASSLGTSGGAGDTQYF
abundance: NA; d_gene: NA; j_gene: TRBJ2-1; v_gene: TRBV6-5; CDR3nt: TGTGCCAGCAGTTCAAACAATGAGCAGTTCTTC; CDR3aa: CASSSNNEQFF
abundance: NA; d_gene: TRBD1; j_gene: TRBJ1-4; v_gene: TRBV6-1; CDR3nt: TGTGCCAGCAGTGAACTAGGCCAGGGGGTTGCAACTAATGAAAAACTGTTTTTT; CDR3aa: CASSELGQGVATNEKLFF
abundance: NA; d_gene: NA; j_gene: TRBJ2-7; v_gene: TRBV5-1; CDR3nt: TGCGCCAGCAGCCTGGCGGTGCGGCACGAGCAGTACTTC; CDR3aa: CASSLAVRHEQYF
abundance: NA; d_gene: NA; j_gene: TRBJ1-5; v_gene: TRBV6-6; CDR3nt: TGTGCCAGCAGTGCCCAGGCGATTAGCAATCAGCCCCAGCATTTT; CDR3aa: CASSAQAISNQPQHF
abundance: NA; d_gene: NA; j_gene: TRBJ1-3; v_gene: TRBV6-5; CDR3nt: TGTGCCAGCAGTCCGACATTTTTCTCTGGAAACACCATATATTTT; CDR3aa: CASSPTFFSGNTIYF
abundance: NA; d_gene: TRBD1; j_gene: TRBJ1-4; v_gene: TRBV15; CDR3nt: TGTGCCACCGGACAGGGAAATGAAAAACTGTTTTTT; CDR3aa: CATGQGNEKLFF
abundance: NA; d_gene: NA; j_gene: TRBJ2-5; v_gene: TRBV15; CDR3nt: TGTGCCACCAGCAGAGATGCTTCGAGGGTCGGGGGGACCCAGTACTTC; CDR3aa: CATSRDASRVGGTQYF
abundance: NA; d_gene: NA; j_gene: TRBJ2-7; v_gene: TRBV2; CDR3nt: TGTGCCAGCAGCCGGGAAAGCTCCTACGAGCAGTACTTC; CDR3aa: CASSRESSYEQYF